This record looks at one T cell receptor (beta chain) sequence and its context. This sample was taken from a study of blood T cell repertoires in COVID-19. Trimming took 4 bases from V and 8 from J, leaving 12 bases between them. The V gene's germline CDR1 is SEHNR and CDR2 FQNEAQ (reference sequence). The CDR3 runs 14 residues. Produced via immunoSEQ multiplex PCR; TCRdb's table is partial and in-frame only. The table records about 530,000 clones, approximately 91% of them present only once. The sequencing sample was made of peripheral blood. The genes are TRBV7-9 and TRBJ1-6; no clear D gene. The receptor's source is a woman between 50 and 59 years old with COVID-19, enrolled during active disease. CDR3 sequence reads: CASSYQATHSPLHF. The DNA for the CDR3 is TGTGCCAGCAGCTACCAAGCCACCCATTCACCCCTCCACTTT.